This TCR beta chain was sequenced in a study of radiation and T cells in renal cell carcinoma. Sequencing used immunoSEQ multiplex PCR; TCRdb keeps in-frame clones, though not all of them. Of 100,000 to 150,000 clones listed, roughly four fifths are singletons. Regarding time point: blood 2 weeks post-SBRT. Treatment here: 15 Gy SBRT to primary tumor, nephrectomy 4 weeks later. Blood was sampled at baseline, 2 weeks and 4 weeks after SBRT. The J segment lost 10 bases and the V segment lost 1 base, leaving 8 bases of the junction unmatched. Looked up from germline, CDR1 is SEHNR and CDR2 is FQNEAQ (reference sequence). This CDR3 has 15 amino acids.

This chain uses TRBV7-9 with TRBJ2-1; TRBD2 matches 9 bases. The source of this sequence is a man aged 45 to 65 with renal cell carcinoma. Sequences were derived from blood, sampled from a patient whose treatment included radiotherapy and nephrectomy. The CDR3 spells CASSLGGGRVREQFF. The CDR3 DNA reads TGTGCCAGCAGCTTAGGAGGCGGGAGGGTTCGCGAGCAGTTCTTC.